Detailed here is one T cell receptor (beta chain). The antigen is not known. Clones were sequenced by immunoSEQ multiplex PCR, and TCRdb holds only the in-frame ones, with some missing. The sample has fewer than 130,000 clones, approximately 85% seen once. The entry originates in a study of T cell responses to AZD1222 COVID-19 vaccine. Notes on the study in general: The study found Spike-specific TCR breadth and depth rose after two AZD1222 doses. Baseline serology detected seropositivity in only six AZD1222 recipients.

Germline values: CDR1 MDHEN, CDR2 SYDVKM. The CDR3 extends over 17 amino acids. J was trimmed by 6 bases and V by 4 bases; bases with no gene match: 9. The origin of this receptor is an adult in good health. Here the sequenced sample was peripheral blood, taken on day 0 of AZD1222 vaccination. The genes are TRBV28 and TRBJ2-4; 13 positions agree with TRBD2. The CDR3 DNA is TGTGCCAGCAGTTCTGCCGGGACTAGCGGGGTACGAAACATTCAGTACTTC. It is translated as CASSSAGTSGVRNIQYF.